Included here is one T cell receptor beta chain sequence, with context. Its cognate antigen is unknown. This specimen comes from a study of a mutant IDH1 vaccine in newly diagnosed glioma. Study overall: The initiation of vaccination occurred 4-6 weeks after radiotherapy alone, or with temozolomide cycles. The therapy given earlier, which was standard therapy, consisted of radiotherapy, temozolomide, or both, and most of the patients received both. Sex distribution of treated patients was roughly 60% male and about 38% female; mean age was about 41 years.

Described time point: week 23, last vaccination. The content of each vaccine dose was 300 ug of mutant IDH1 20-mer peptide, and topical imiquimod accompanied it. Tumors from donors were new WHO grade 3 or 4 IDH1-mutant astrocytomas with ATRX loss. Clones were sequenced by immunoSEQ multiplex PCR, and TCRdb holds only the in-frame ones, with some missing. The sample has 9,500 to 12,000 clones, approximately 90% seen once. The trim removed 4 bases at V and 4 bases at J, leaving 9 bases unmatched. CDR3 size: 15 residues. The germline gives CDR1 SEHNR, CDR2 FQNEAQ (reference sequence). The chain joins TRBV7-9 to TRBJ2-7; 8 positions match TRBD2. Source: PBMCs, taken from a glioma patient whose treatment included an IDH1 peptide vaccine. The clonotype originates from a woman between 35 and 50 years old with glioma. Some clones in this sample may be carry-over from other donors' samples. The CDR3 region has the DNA TGTGCCAGCAGCTCCCCCGGGACTAGAGTTTACGAGCAGTACTTC. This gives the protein CASSSPGTRVYEQYF.